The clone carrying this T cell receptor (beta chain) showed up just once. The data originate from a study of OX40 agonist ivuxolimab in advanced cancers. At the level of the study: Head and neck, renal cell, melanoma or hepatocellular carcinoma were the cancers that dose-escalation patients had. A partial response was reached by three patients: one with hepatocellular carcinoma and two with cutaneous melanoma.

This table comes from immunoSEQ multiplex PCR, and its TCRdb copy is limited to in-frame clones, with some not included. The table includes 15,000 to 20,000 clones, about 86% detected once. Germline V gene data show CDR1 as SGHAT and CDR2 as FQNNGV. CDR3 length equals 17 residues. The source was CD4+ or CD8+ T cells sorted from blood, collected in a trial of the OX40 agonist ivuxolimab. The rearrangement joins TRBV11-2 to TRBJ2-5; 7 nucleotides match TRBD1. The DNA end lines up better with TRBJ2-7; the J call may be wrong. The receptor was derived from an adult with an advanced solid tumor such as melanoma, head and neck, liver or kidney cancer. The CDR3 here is CASSPQVRGQPVYEQYF. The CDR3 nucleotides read TGTGCCAGCAGCCCTCAGGTTAGGGGACAGCCAGTCTACGAGCAGTACTTC.